These 30 T cell receptor beta chains came from one sample sequenced in a study of technical replicates of blood from a few donors. Some clones are missing from TCRdb's copy, which holds only in-frame ones; the method was immunoSEQ multiplex PCR. The table shows tens of thousands of clones, with just over 90% occurring only once. Sequenced: T cells isolated from PBMCs. The receptors were gathered from a human donor in good health.

The chain combines TRBV5-1 with TRBJ1-2; 12 nucleotides line up with TRBD1. With V trimmed by 4 bases and J by 10 bases, 8 bases remained unmatched. Germline values: CDR1 SGHRS, CDR2 YFSETQ. The length of the CDR3 is 14 residues. The CDR3 protein is CASSGGTGGRVYTF. The CDR3 nucleotides are TGCGCCAGCAGCGGCGGGACAGGGGGCCGTGTCTACACCTTC.

This rearrangement joins TRBV30 to TRBJ2-3; D is possibly TRBD1 (5 bases). The germline V gene encodes CDR1 GTSNPN and CDR2 SVGIG (reference sequence). The CDR3 loop spans 16 amino acids. Trimming cost V 0 bases and J 8 bases, with 21 bases left between them. CDR3 sequence: CAWSVSAGSNYGTQYF. The CDR3 DNA reads TGTGCCTGGAGTGTCTCGGCAGGGTCGAATTACGGTACGCAGTATTTT.

The chain combines TRBV7-8 with TRBJ2-2; 7 bases align to TRBD2. CDR3 length equals 15 residues. The V gene end was trimmed by 5 bases and the J gene end by 1 base; junction bases not matched to a gene: 4. Germline CDR1 reads SGHVS; CDR2 reads FQNEAQ. This CDR3 reads CASSTSGVNTGELFF. DNA of the CDR3: TGTGCCAGCAGCACCAGCGGGGTGAACACCGGGGAGCTGTTTTTT. Based on the CDR3 plus reference TRBV7-8 and TRBJ2-2, the full variable domain is GAGVSQSPRYKVAKRGQDVALRCDPISGHVSLFWYQQALGQGPEFLTYFQNEAQLDKSGLPSDRFFAERPEGSVSTLKIQRTQQEDSAVYLCASSTSGVNTGELFFGEGSRLTVL.

The chain has TRBV18 and TRBJ1-1, with 8 nucleotides matching TRBD1. Germline trimming cut 6 bases from V and 4 bases from J; bases unmatched to any gene: 7. The CDR3 loop spans 14 amino acids. Germline CDR1 KGHSH, CDR2 LQKENI. This CDR3 is CASSLDRVGTEAFF. In nucleotides, the CDR3 is TGTGCCAGCTCCCTGGACAGGGTCGGCACTGAAGCTTTCTTT.

V usage is TRBV5-1 and J usage is TRBJ1-1; TRBD1 matches at 7 bases. This CDR3 is 15 amino acids long. The germline gives CDR1 SGHRS, CDR2 YFSETQ. V shed 2 bases, J shed 2 bases, and the junction held 6 bases outside the gene matches. CDR3 in amino acids: CASSFGQAKNTEAFF. CDR3 sequence (DNA): TGCGCCAGCAGCTTTGGACAGGCGAAAAACACTGAAGCTTTCTTT.

The chain combines TRBV30 with TRBJ1-6; D may be TRBD1 (5 bases). This CDR3 has 13 residues. Trimming took off 6 bases at V and 8 bases at J, with 14 bases between the two ends. Per germline, CDR1 GTSNPN and CDR2 SVGIG (reference sequence). The CDR3: CACHRRQDSPLHF. The CDR3 DNA reads TGTGCCTGTCACAGGCGGCAAGATTCACCCCTCCACTTT.

The chain employs TRBV6-5 and TRBJ2-2, with a tentative D call TRBD1 (5 bases). V lost 4 bases, J lost 5 bases, and 17 bases lay in between. CDR3 size: 16 residues. Germline V gene data show CDR1 as MNHEY and CDR2 as SVGAGI. The CDR3: CASSFFQGALTGELFF. Written as DNA, the CDR3 is TGTGCCAGCAGTTTCTTCCAAGGGGCCTTAACCGGGGAGCTGTTTTTT.

This clone was observed a few times. CDR3 DNA sequence: TGCGCCAGCAGCCAAGATCTGAGTCAGCCCCAGCATTTT. Translated: CASSQDLSQPQHF. The chain recombines TRBV4-1 with TRBJ1-5; the D is unclear. V lost 0 bases to trimming and J lost 6 bases, with 6 bases between them. CDR1 MGHRA and CDR2 YSYEKL come from the germline V gene. CDR3 size: 13 residues.

The chain employs TRBV5-4 and TRBJ1-6; D is possibly TRBD1 (5 bases). CDR3 length: 19 residues. Between the trimmed V and J ends, which lost 0 bases and 0 bases, there was a span of 16 bases. CDR1 and CDR2 from the germline V gene are SGHNT and YYREEE (reference sequence). The CDR3 coding sequence is TGTGCCAGCAGCTTGGTAGGGGCAGGCAGGAGCTCCTATAATTCACCCCTCCACTTT. It specifies CASSLVGAGRSSYNSPLHF.

The chain links TRBV5-1 to TRBJ2-2; 9 bases fit TRBD1. CDR3 length: 17 amino acids. Germline CDR1 SGHRS, CDR2 YFSETQ. The V gene end was trimmed by 3 bases and the J gene end by 1 base; junction bases not matched to a gene: 7. The CDR3 DNA is TGCGCCAGCAGCTGGGCCCAGACAGGGGGGAACACCGGGGAGCTGTTTTTT. Amino acid sequence: CASSWAQTGGNTGELFF.

This chain connects TRBV11-3 to TRBJ1-4; D remains unclear. The V gene lost 7 bases and the J gene lost 8 bases, with 14 bases spanning the gap. CDR3 length: 13 amino acids. The germline V gene encodes CDR1 SGHNT and CDR2 YENEEA. CDR3 loop: CASTTDAGEKLFF. For the CDR3, the DNA is TGTGCCAGCACCACGGATGCGGGCGAAAAACTGTTTTTT.

This clone appeared a single time. The chain is built from TRBV7-6 and TRBJ1-2; D remains unclear. The CDR3 totals 15 residues. The germline CDR1 and CDR2 sequences are SGHVS and FNYEAQ. V was trimmed by 5 bases and J by 8 bases, leaving 21 bases between them. The CDR3 region is CASSPAARQITGYTF. CDR3 in DNA: TGTGCCAGCAGCCCAGCGGCCAGGCAGATCACGGGCTACACCTTC.

The chain couples TRBV11-2 to TRBJ2-3; D uncertain. CDR3 length: 16 residues. Germline CDR1 SGHAT, CDR2 FQNNGV. V lost 3 bases to trimming and J lost 2 bases, with 15 bases between them. This chain's CDR3 is CASSLAPVAATDTQYF. CDR3 DNA sequence: TGTGCCAGCAGCTTGGCTCCCGTGGCGGCCACAGATACGCAGTATTTT.

The chain combines TRBV27 with TRBJ1-1; TRBD1 matches 7 bases. Germline lookup yields CDR1 MNHEY and CDR2 SMNVEV (reference sequence). The ends lost 2 bases at V and 3 bases at J; junction bases unmatched: 0. The CDR3 is 13 residues long. DNA for the CDR3: TGTGCCAGCAGTTTACAGGGGGACACTGAAGCTTTCTTT. This codes for CASSLQGDTEAFF.

This clone was seen a single time. This chain connects TRBV7-9 to TRBJ1-6; D gene ambiguous. Germline V CDR1 and CDR2: SEHNR, FQNEAQ (reference sequence). This CDR3 contains 14 residues. Trimming took 5 bases from V and 0 from J, leaving 5 bases between them. DNA for the CDR3: TGTGCCAGCAGCCGGAGCTCCTATAATTCACCCCTCCACTTT. It is translated as CASSRSSYNSPLHF.

The chain combines TRBV29-1 with TRBJ2-1, with 11 positions matching TRBD2. Germline V lookup: CDR1 SQVTM, CDR2 ANQGSEA. The V segment lost 5 bases and the J segment 1 base; nucleotides outside the gene matches: 1. The CDR3 runs 14 residues. CDR3 sequence reads: CSVRLAGSYNEQFF. As DNA, the CDR3 is TGCAGCGTTAGACTAGCGGGATCCTACAATGAGCAGTTCTTC.

V and J are TRBV5-4 and TRBJ2-7; 7 nucleotides agree with TRBD1. The germline V gene encodes CDR1 SGHNT and CDR2 YYREEE (reference sequence). J gave up 1 base and V 4 bases, and 5 bases lay outside the gene matches. The CDR3 has 14 residues. The CDR3 coding sequence is TGTGCCAGCAGCGAGACAGGGCTTTCCTACGAGCAGTACTTC. Its translation: CASSETGLSYEQYF.

The chain carries TRBV4-1 and TRBJ1-1, with 8 bases fitting TRBD1. In germline, CDR1 is MGHRA, CDR2 YSYEKL. This CDR3 is 15 amino acids long. After removal of 4 bases from V and 4 bases from J, the junction contained 8 bases not matched to a gene. In DNA, the CDR3 is TGCGCCAGCAGCCTAGAGGACAGGGAGGGCACTGAAGCTTTCTTT. It specifies CASSLEDREGTEAFF.

This rearrangement joins TRBV19 to TRBJ1-4; a weak D match, TRBD1 (5 bases). This CDR3 spans 18 amino acids. Trimming took off 5 bases at V and 0 bases at J, with 19 bases between the two ends. Germline assignment: CDR1 LNHDA and CDR2 SQIVND (reference sequence). The CDR3 here is CASSPNRPFLATNEKLFF. DNA of the CDR3: TGTGCCAGTAGTCCGAACAGGCCATTCCTTGCAACTAATGAAAAACTGTTTTTT.

The chain uses TRBV4-1 and TRBJ2-1; 7 nucleotides agree with TRBD2. The CDR3 runs 15 residues. V was pared by 5 bases and J by 9 bases, with 13 bases of the junction left unmatched. Germline lookup yields CDR1 MGHRA and CDR2 YSYEKL. The CDR3 nucleotides are TGCGCCAGCAGCTCCCCTAGCGGTTTAATCAGTGAGCAGTTCTTC. Its protein product is CASSSPSGLISEQFF.

This clone was found once. The rearrangement uses TRBV5-4 and TRBJ2-1; 14 positions match TRBD2. V shed 4 bases, J shed 8 bases, and the junction held 11 bases outside the gene matches. CDR3 length: 17 amino acids. CDR1 is SGHNT and CDR2 is YYREEE in the germline V gene (reference sequence). DNA of the CDR3: TGTGCCAGCAGCCGAAGGGCTGGGACTAGCGGGAGTTATGAGCAGTTCTTC. This codes for CASSRRAGTSGSYEQFF.

V gene TRBV30 combines with J gene TRBJ2-3, with D tentatively TRBD1 (6 bases). CDR3 length: 12 residues. Germline CDR1 GTSNPN, CDR2 SVGIG (reference sequence). Between the trimmed V and J ends, which lost 6 bases and 0 bases, there was a span of 7 bases. The CDR3 loop reads CACQGSTDTQYF. The CDR3 DNA sequence: TGTGCCTGCCAGGGGAGCACAGATACGCAGTATTTT. Based on the CDR3 plus reference TRBV30 and TRBJ2-3, the full variable domain is SQTIHQWPATLVQPVGSPLSLECTVEGTSNPNLYWYRQAAGRGLQLLFYSVGIGQISSEVPQNLSASRPQDRQFILSSKKLLLSDSGFYLCACQGSTDTQYFGPGTRLTVL.

The gene calls are TRBV4-1 and TRBJ2-1; 7 bases are a match to TRBD2. Germline assignment: CDR1 MGHRA and CDR2 YSYEKL. After removal of 1 base from V and 2 bases from J, the junction contained 8 bases not matched to a gene. This CDR3 has 17 amino acids. In DNA form, the CDR3 reads TGCGCCAGCAGCCAAGTAGGAGGGAGGGCCACCTACAATGAGCAGTTCTTC. Its translation is CASSQVGGRATYNEQFF.

The rearrangement links TRBV30 to TRBJ2-3; 7 bases agree with TRBD2. V trimming: 2 bases; J trimming: 5 bases; junction bases outside the gene matches: 10. Germline V lookup: CDR1 GTSNPN, CDR2 SVGIG (reference sequence). This CDR3 has 15 residues. CDR3: CAWSPPGLLRDTQYF. The CDR3 DNA is TGTGCCTGGAGTCCACCGGGACTATTAAGAGATACGCAGTATTTT.

The chain couples TRBV4-1 to TRBJ2-5; no firm D call. This CDR3 has 15 residues. V lost 2 bases and J 1 base, leaving 11 bases between the germline ends. Germline V gives CDR1 MGHRA, CDR2 YSYEKL. The CDR3 reads CASSQFNGIQETQYF. In DNA, the CDR3 is TGCGCCAGCAGCCAATTTAACGGTATCCAAGAGACCCAGTACTTC.

The rearrangement uses TRBV27 and TRBJ2-7, with TRBD1 matching 7 bases. V lost 5 bases, J lost 1 base, and 11 bases stayed unmatched. The CDR3 length is 16 residues. CDR1 is MNHEY, CDR2 SMNVEV, per germline (reference sequence). CDR3 residues: CASSLYPGTDSYEQYF. CDR3 sequence (DNA): TGTGCCAGCAGTCTGTACCCCGGGACAGATTCCTACGAGCAGTACTTC.

This CDR3 reads CASSLLPGQVGQPQHF. CDR3 in DNA: TGCGCCAGCAGCTTGCTCCCAGGGCAGGTAGGTCAGCCCCAGCATTTT. V and J are TRBV5-1 and TRBJ1-5; D might be TRBD1 (5 bases). Germline V gives CDR1 SGHRS, CDR2 YFSETQ. The CDR3 has 16 residues. V dropped 1 base and J dropped 6 bases, with 17 bases sitting between them.

This clone showed up just once. The chain has TRBV15 and TRBJ2-2, with D unresolved. V lost 0 bases and J 1 base, leaving 9 bases between the germline ends. CDR1 and CDR2 from the germline V gene are LNHNV and YYDKDF (reference sequence). There are 16 residues in the CDR3. Here the CDR3 DNA reads TGTGCCACCAGCAGAGATCGCTTGCGGAACACCGGGGAGCTGTTTTTT. This translates into CATSRDRLRNTGELFF.

This clone was observed a single time. The chain links TRBV27 to TRBJ2-7, with 10 bases lining up with TRBD2. The CDR3 is made up of 16 amino acids. Looked up from germline, CDR1 is MNHEY and CDR2 is SMNVEV (reference sequence). V lost 8 bases, J lost 1 base, and 11 bases stayed unmatched. The CDR3 nucleotides read TGTGCCAGCTCTCTAGACGGGACTAGCGTTTCCTACGAGCAGTACTTC. Amino acid sequence: CASSLDGTSVSYEQYF.

In this sample, this clone turned up once. This chain joins TRBV30 and TRBJ1-2; D might be TRBD1 (6 bases). The germline V gene has CDR1 GTSNPN and CDR2 SVGIG (reference sequence). V lost 4 bases and J 8 bases, leaving 14 bases between the germline ends. The CDR3 length is 12 residues. In DNA, the CDR3 is TGTGCCTGGAAAGGGGGAAACCGAGGCTACACCTTC. It encodes CAWKGGNRGYTF.